This T cell receptor beta chain derives from a study of PD-1 blockade in classical Hodgkin lymphoma. Sequenced by immunoSEQ multiplex PCR; TCRdb stores in-frame clones only, minus some. Of about 14,000 clones listed, under 90% are singletons. All the patients suffered relapse after autologous stem cell transplantation, and brentuximab vedotin exposure differed. Source: peripheral blood mononuclear cells (PBMCs), taken at baseline. This receptor was taken from a human donor with classical Hodgkin lymphoma.

CDR3 in amino acids: CASSQGISNQPQHF. CDR3 sequence (DNA): TGTGCCAGTAGCCAGGGGATCAGCAATCAGCCCCAGCATTTT. This chain uses TRBV19 with TRBJ1-5; D perhaps matches TRBD1 (6 bases). V dropped 6 bases and J dropped 1 base, with 10 bases sitting between them. Germline V CDR1 and CDR2: LNHDA, SQIVND (reference sequence). This CDR3 spans 14 amino acids.